Each of the 31 T cell receptor beta chains below was sequenced from the same sample in a study of T cells after yellow fever vaccination. TCRdb called the 5' RACE reads again in MiXCR, with one record for every CDR3 protein. The data show 50,000 to 60,000 distinct CDR3 sequences, approximately 6% seen once. Here the sequenced sample was PBMCs, either bulk or a sorted T-cell subset (CD4+, CD8+, memory, or dextramer-sorted; not recorded which), taken on the day of the yellow fever booster vaccination. The origin of the receptors is a young man who received the YFV17D yellow fever vaccine.

This clonotype was counted many times. The V and J genes are TRBV7-9 and TRBJ1-4; possibly TRBD1 for D (5 bases). The CDR3 is 15 residues long. Trimming cost V 4 bases and J 7 bases, with 16 bases left between them. The germline CDR1 and CDR2 sequences are SEHNR and FQNEAQ (reference sequence). CDR3 sequence: CASSSPGFLAEKLFF. The CDR3 DNA reads TGTGCCAGCAGCTCGCCAGGGTTCTTAGCTGAAAAACTGTTTTTT. Looking up the rest from reference TRBV7-9 and TRBJ1-4 gives the full variable domain: DTGVSQNPRHKITKRGQNVTFRCDPISEHNRLYWYRQTLGQGPEFLTYFQNEAQLEKSRLLSDRFSAERPKGSFSTLEIQRTEQGDSAMYLCASSSPGFLAEKLFFGSGTQLSVL.

This clonotype was counted a few times. The junction shows a germline mismatch at one end, possibly a read error. The V call is TRBV19, the J call TRBJ2-2, with D perhaps TRBD2 (5 bases). CDR3 length: 15 amino acids. Germline V gives CDR1 LNHDA, CDR2 SQIVND (reference sequence). CDR3 loop: CASSAMGANPGELFF. CDR3 DNA sequence: TGTGCCAGTAGTGCCATGGGAGCGAACCCCGGGGAGCTGTTTTTT. Full variable domain (rest looked up from reference TRBV19 and TRBJ2-2): DGGITQSPKYLFRKEGQNVTLSCEQNLNHDAMYWYRQDPGQGLRLIYYSQIVNDFQKGDIAEGYSVSREKKESFPLTVTSAQKNPTAFYLCASSAMGANPGELFFGEGSRLTVL.

This clonotype came up many times. V and J are TRBV6-5 and TRBJ2-5; 12 bases are a match to TRBD1. The V segment lost 4 bases and the J segment 4 bases; nucleotides outside the gene matches: 10. The length of the CDR3 is 17 residues. Germline values: CDR1 MNHEY, CDR2 SVGAGI. CDR3 bases: TGTGCCAGCAGTTGGCTCTTAGGGGACAGGGGGCTAGAGACCCAGTACTTC. Translation: CASSWLLGDRGLETQYF.

This clonotype has just a few counts. The gene calls are TRBV5-4 and TRBJ1-2; no firm D call. Trimming cost V 4 bases and J 1 base, with 11 bases left between them. The CDR3 sequence is 14 residues long. CDR1 is SGHNT and CDR2 is YYREEE in the germline V gene (reference sequence). CDR3 amino acids: CASSPALDNYGYTF. The CDR3 bases are TGTGCCAGCAGCCCCGCACTAGATAACTATGGCTACACCTTC.

This clonotype was found many times. J is TRBJ2-3 and V is TRBV5-1, with D tentatively TRBD1 (6 bases). Looked up from germline, CDR1 is SGHRS and CDR2 is YFSETQ. The CDR3 is 15 amino acids. V was cut by 3 bases and J by 1 base, with 12 bases left in between. The CDR3 DNA reads TGCGCCAGCAGCTCGCAGGGGATTGGCACAGATACGCAGTATTTT. This encodes CASSSQGIGTDTQYF.

The CDR3 coding sequence is TGCGCCAGCAGCTTGTGGGGACAGGGGACCTCTGGAAACACCATATATTTT. It is translated as CASSLWGQGTSGNTIYF. The rearrangement links TRBV5-1 to TRBJ1-3; TRBD1 aligns across 10 bases. Germline trimming cut 1 base from V and 0 bases from J; bases unmatched to any gene: 4. Germline assignment: CDR1 SGHRS and CDR2 YFSETQ. The CDR3 consists of 17 residues.

This clonotype occurred many times. The gene calls are TRBV12-3 or TRBV12-4 and TRBJ2-3, with a weak D call TRBD1 (6 bases). V lost 8 bases and J lost 2, with 14 bases in between. The CDR3 sequence is 14 residues long. CDR3 amino acids: CASAGLGATDTQYF. The CDR3 DNA sequence: TGTGCCAGCGCGGGCCTGGGGGCCACAGATACGCAGTATTTT.

This clonotype was detected many times. V usage is TRBV4-1 and J usage is TRBJ2-3; TRBD1 is a possible D gene (6 bases). V gave up 0 bases and J gave up 2 bases, with 9 bases separating them. CDR1 MGHRA and CDR2 YSYEKL come from the germline V gene. The CDR3 runs to 15 residues. The CDR3 loop reads CASSQDWGLTDTQYF. In DNA, the CDR3 is TGCGCCAGCAGCCAAGATTGGGGGCTCACAGATACGCAGTATTTT.

This clonotype was detected many times. This chain links TRBV20-1 with TRBJ2-1; 7 bases match TRBD2. The CDR3 covers 14 residues. Trimming cost V 3 bases and J 8 bases; bases outside gene matches: 10. The germline gives CDR1 DFQATT, CDR2 SNEGSKA (reference sequence). The CDR3 nucleotides are TGCAGTGCTAGTCTGGTTTTGGGGGGGGATGAGCAGTTCTTC. It encodes CSASLVLGGDEQFF.

Many counts were recorded for this clonotype. This rearrangement joins TRBV7-9 to TRBJ2-5; maybe TRBD2 (5 bases). This CDR3 has 14 amino acids. With 4 bases removed from V and 6 bases from J, the gap between germline ends came to 15 bases. Germline loops: CDR1 SEHNR, CDR2 FQNEAQ (reference sequence). This CDR3 is CASSSPSGIQTQYF. The CDR3 DNA is TGTGCCAGCAGCTCTCCTTCGGGGATCCAGACCCAGTACTTC.

The chain links TRBV27 to TRBJ2-5, with 7 bases identical to TRBD2. This CDR3 is 13 amino acids long. Germline V lookup: CDR1 MNHEY, CDR2 SMNVEV (reference sequence). With V trimmed by 5 bases and J by 7 bases, 7 bases remained unmatched. Here the CDR3 DNA reads TGTGCCAGCAGTCCCGGACTAGTTGGGACCCAGTACTTC. Translated, it gives CASSPGLVGTQYF.

CDR3 in DNA: TGTGCCAGCAGTTCCGCGGGGGGGCCCTCAGATACGCAGTATTTT. This translates into CASSSAGGPSDTQYF. This chain joins TRBV6-5 and TRBJ2-3, with TRBD2 matching over 9 bases. Germline-derived CDR1 and CDR2 are MNHEY and SVGAGI. This CDR3 contains 15 residues. Germline trimming cut 4 bases from V and 4 bases from J; bases unmatched to any gene: 6.

This clonotype was detected many times. This chain joins TRBV6-2 or TRBV6-3 and TRBJ2-7; D is undetermined. This CDR3 spans 11 amino acids. With 5 bases removed from V and 3 bases from J, the gap between germline ends came to 5 bases. CDR1 MNHEY and CDR2 SVGEGT come from the germline V gene. CDR3 in amino acids: CASSPFYEQYF. The CDR3 DNA sequence: TGTGCCAGCAGTCCATTCTACGAGCAGTACTTC.

This clonotype was seen repeatedly, ten times or more. V is TRBV5-1 and J is TRBJ2-1; 11 bases map to TRBD2. The germline gives CDR1 SGHRS, CDR2 YFSETQ. This CDR3 contains 18 residues. The V and J ends lost 2 bases and 0 bases, in that order; junction bases with no gene match: 7. CDR3 protein: CASSLALAGGLSYNEQFF. CDR3 bases: TGCGCCAGCAGCTTAGCGCTAGCGGGGGGCCTCTCCTACAATGAGCAGTTCTTC.

This clonotype has a count of ten or more. The chain combines TRBV6-2 or TRBV6-3 with TRBJ1-1; a possible D gene is TRBD1 (5 bases). Germline V gene data show CDR1 as MNHEY and CDR2 as SVGEGT. V lost 8 bases to trimming and J lost 0 bases, with 10 bases between them. The CDR3 loop spans 13 amino acids. CDR3 residues: CASRWGLNTEAFF. The CDR3 DNA is TGTGCCAGCCGGTGGGGACTGAACACTGAAGCTTTCTTT.

This clonotype was recorded a few times. V gene TRBV5-1 combines with J gene TRBJ1-5, with TRBD1 identical over 7 bases. V dropped 0 bases and J dropped 3; count of bases not matched to a gene: 3. The CDR3 is made up of 15 amino acids. Germline V gene sequence: CDR1 SGHRS, CDR2 YFSETQ. DNA for the CDR3: TGCGCCAGCAGCTTGGGGGGACAGATCAATCAGCCCCAGCATTTT. Protein: CASSLGGQINQPQHF.

This clonotype was picked up one time. The CDR3 DNA is TGTGCCAGGGCCCCTGGGGCCAGGGGCCCCGGGGAGCTGTTTTTT. Translating it yields CARAPGARGPGELFF. The chain has TRBV6-5 and TRBJ2-2, with a weak D call TRBD1 (6 bases). The CDR3 contains 15 residues. Trimming removed 9 bases from V and 6 bases from J, with 20 bases in between. Germline CDR1 and CDR2: MNHEY and SVGAGI.

This clonotype was found a few times. Here the CDR3 reads CASSSASGQETQYF. CDR3 DNA: TGTGCCAGCAGTTCGGCTAGCGGACAAGAGACCCAGTACTTC. J is TRBJ2-5 and V is TRBV11-2; TRBD2 matches at 7 bases. This CDR3 spans 14 amino acids. The V segment lost 6 bases and the J segment 2 bases; nucleotides outside the gene matches: 6. The germline CDR1 and CDR2 sequences are SGHAT and FQNNGV.

This clonotype was seen repeatedly, ten times or more. This chain joins TRBV27 and TRBJ1-2, with D possibly TRBD1 on 5 matching bases. This CDR3 has 15 amino acids. CDR1 is MNHEY, CDR2 SMNVEV, per germline (reference sequence). Deletions cut 1 base from V and 0 bases from J, with 9 bases between. In DNA, the CDR3 is TGTGCCAGCAGTTTATTTCAGGGAGCTAACTATGGCTACACCTTC. This sequence encodes CASSLFQGANYGYTF.

This clonotype was seen repeatedly, ten times or more. The CDR3 nucleotides read TGTGCCAGCAGGGGTGACACTGAAGCTTTCTTT. Protein product: CASRGDTEAFF. The gene calls are TRBV11-2 and TRBJ1-1; no clear D. CDR1 SGHAT and CDR2 FQNNGV come from the germline V gene. Trimming took off 6 bases at V and 3 bases at J, with 5 bases between the two ends. The length of the CDR3 is 11 residues.

This clonotype has a count of ten or more. V and J are TRBV4-1 and TRBJ2-5; D perhaps matches TRBD2 (6 bases). The CDR3 runs to 16 residues. V was cut by 4 bases and J by 1 base, with 16 bases left in between. CDR1 is MGHRA and CDR2 is YSYEKL in the germline V gene. CDR3: CASSPLGGAFQETQYF. CDR3 nucleotide sequence: TGCGCCAGCAGCCCACTCGGAGGGGCCTTCCAAGAGACCCAGTACTTC.

This clonotype was detected many times. V usage is TRBV15 and J usage is TRBJ2-7; possible D gene TRBD1, 5 bases. This CDR3 region has 17 residues. Trimming cost V 0 bases and J 6 bases, with 21 bases left between them. Germline CDR1 and CDR2: LNHNV and YYDKDF (reference sequence). As DNA, the CDR3 is TGTGCCACCAGCAGAGAATTCGTTGGGGCAGGGTCGGGCGAGCAGTACTTC. Protein: CATSREFVGAGSGEQYF.

This clonotype was recorded a few times. The J gene is TRBJ2-7, the V gene TRBV5-4, with 9 nucleotides matching TRBD1. The germline CDR1 and CDR2 sequences are SGHNT and YYREEE (reference sequence). This CDR3 spans 14 amino acids. V trimming: 2 bases; J trimming: 5 bases; junction bases outside the gene matches: 5. CDR3 sequence reads: CASSFGDRADEQYF. CDR3 bases: TGTGCCAGCAGCTTCGGGGACAGGGCGGACGAGCAGTACTTC.

The CDR3 bases are TGTGCCACCAGTGACCCGGCCTCGGGGTCCGGGGAGCTGTTTTTT. It yields the protein CATSDPASGSGELFF. The J gene is TRBJ2-2, the V gene TRBV24-1, with D perhaps matching TRBD2 (5 bases). Trimming took 4 bases from V and 6 from J, leaving 14 bases between them. Germline lookup yields CDR1 KGHDR and CDR2 SFDVKD. The CDR3 length is 15 residues.

The chain links TRBV4-1 to TRBJ2-5; tentative D call: TRBD2 (7 bases). CDR1 is MGHRA, CDR2 YSYEKL, per germline. The CDR3 spans 14 residues. The V and J ends lost 1 base and 5 bases respectively, with 11 bases between them. The CDR3 DNA sequence: TGCGCCAGCAGCCAAGTGGGGGGGGCGGAGACCCAGTACTTC. Protein product: CASSQVGGAETQYF.

Ten or more counts support this clonotype. V usage is TRBV7-9 and J usage is TRBJ1-5; D gene ambiguous. Between the trimmed V and J ends, which lost 0 bases and 6 bases, there was a span of 6 bases. CDR3 length equals 13 residues. Germline V CDR1 and CDR2: SEHNR, FQNEAQ (reference sequence). CDR3 sequence: CASSLAYGQPQHF. CDR3 nucleotide sequence: TGTGCCAGCAGCTTAGCGTACGGTCAGCCCCAGCATTTT.

This clonotype was counted at least ten times. The CDR3, as DNA: TGTGCCAGCAGCACTGACAGGGACACAGATACGCAGTATTTT. This translates into CASSTDRDTDTQYF. The chain links TRBV5-5 to TRBJ2-3, with TRBD1 matching 7 bases. The ends lost 4 bases at V and 2 bases at J; junction bases unmatched: 4. Germline-derived CDR1 and CDR2 are SGHKS and YYEKEE (reference sequence). This CDR3 region has 14 residues. The full variable domain, completed using reference TRBV5-5 and TRBJ2-3, is DAGVTQSPTHLIKTRGQQVTLRCSPISGHKSVSWYQQVLGQGPQFIFQYYEKEERGRGNFPDRFSARQFPNYSSELNVNALLLGDSALYLCASSTDRDTDTQYFGPGTRLTVL.

Ten or more counts support this clonotype. The chain recombines TRBV27 with TRBJ2-7; D is perhaps TRBD2 (7 bases). Germline V CDR1 and CDR2: MNHEY, SMNVEV (reference sequence). The CDR3 spans 13 residues. V lost 5 bases, J lost 6 bases, and 14 bases lay in between. CDR3 residues: CASSPREGVEQYV. CDR3 nucleotide sequence: TGTGCCAGCAGTCCGAGGGAGGGGGTCGAGCAGTACGTC.

In this sample, this clonotype turned up many times. V is TRBV5-1 and J is TRBJ2-2; 8 bases are a match to TRBD2. This CDR3 is built from 17 residues. V lost 4 bases, J lost 6 bases, and 14 bases stayed unmatched. CDR1 and CDR2 from the germline V gene are SGHRS and YFSETQ. The chain's CDR3 is CASSPGVGGGLAGELFF. CDR3 DNA: TGCGCCAGCAGCCCGGGAGTCGGGGGGGGCCTCGCCGGGGAGCTGTTTTTT.

This clonotype was seen at least ten times. An end of the junction differs from the germline gene, which may be a read error. The genes are TRBV6-6 and TRBJ1-5, with D unclear. The CDR3 is made up of 16 amino acids. Germline V CDR1 and CDR2: MNHNY, SVGAGI (reference sequence). This CDR3 is CASSYYSAKNNHPQHF. DNA of the CDR3: TGTGCCAGCAGTTACTACAGCGCCAAAAACAATCACCCCCAGCATTTT.

In DNA form, the CDR3 reads TGTGCCAGCAGCCAAGACCCCGGTGGGCTACTAGCCAAAAACATTCAGTACTTC. It translates to CASSQDPGGLLAKNIQYF. The chain employs TRBV3-1 and TRBJ2-4, with D hard to call. The germline V gene has CDR1 LGHDT and CDR2 YNNKEL (reference sequence). The CDR3 has 18 amino acids. Trimming took 0 bases from V and 0 from J, leaving 15 bases between them.